This entry lists 2 T cell receptor beta chains sequenced from one sample in a study of regulatory T cells in long-lasting Graves disease. The time point is: newly diagnosed GD, antithyroid drugs for less than 3 months. Generation of the TCR library employed RNA extracted from PBMCs. Investigators prepared the TCR beta libraries by applying iRepertoire HTBI primers and Arm-PCR of CDR3 regions. TCRdb itself ran the multiplex PCR reads through MiXCR, one entry per CDR3 protein. The table lists roughly 380,000 distinct CDR3 sequences, 16% of them singletons. These data were likewise used in another study, on T cells in Graves' hyperthyroidism and ophthalmopathy.

Material: peripheral blood mononuclear cells (PBMCs), obtained at new diagnosis, from a patient treated with antithyroid drugs. The source is a middle-aged man with Graves disease.

This clonotype has a count of ten or more. The CDR3 DNA sequence: TGTGCCAGCAGCTTGGACATGGCGCAGTATTTT. Protein product: CASSLDMAQYF. The chain couples TRBV7-2 to TRBJ2-3, with a possible D match to TRBD1 (5 bases). V dropped 3 bases and J dropped 10 bases, with 8 bases sitting between them. CDR1 SGHTA and CDR2 FQGNSA come from the germline V gene. The CDR3 length is 11 residues.

This chain joins TRBV28 and TRBJ2-5; TRBD2 is a possible D gene (5 bases). The J call may be mistaken, given a closer DNA end match to TRBJ2-1. Per the germline V gene, CDR1 is MDHEN and CDR2 is SYDVKM. The CDR3 is 13 residues long. In DNA, the CDR3 is TGTGTCAGTAGTCCCCTCGGCGGGTATGAGCAGTTCTTC. This gives the protein CVSSPLGGYEQFF.